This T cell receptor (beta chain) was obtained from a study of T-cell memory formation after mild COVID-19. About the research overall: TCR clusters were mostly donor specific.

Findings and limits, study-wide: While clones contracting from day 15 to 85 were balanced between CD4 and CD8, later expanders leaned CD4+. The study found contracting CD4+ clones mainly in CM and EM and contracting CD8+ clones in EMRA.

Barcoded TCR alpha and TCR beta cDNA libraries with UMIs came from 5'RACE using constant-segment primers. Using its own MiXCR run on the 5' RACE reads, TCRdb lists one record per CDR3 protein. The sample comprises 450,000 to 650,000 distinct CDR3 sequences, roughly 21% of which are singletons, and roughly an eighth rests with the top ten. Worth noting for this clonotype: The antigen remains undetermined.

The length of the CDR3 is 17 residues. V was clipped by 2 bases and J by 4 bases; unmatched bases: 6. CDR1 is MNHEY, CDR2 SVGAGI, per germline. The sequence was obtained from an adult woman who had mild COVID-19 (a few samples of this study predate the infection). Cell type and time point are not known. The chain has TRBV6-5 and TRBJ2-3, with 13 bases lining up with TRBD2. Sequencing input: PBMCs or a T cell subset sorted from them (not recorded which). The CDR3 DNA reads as TGTGCCAGCAGTTACCGGACTAGCGGGAGTTTCGCAGATACGCAGTATTTT. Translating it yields CASSYRTSGSFADTQYF.